Below, 8 T cell receptor beta chains from the same sample are listed, as sequenced in a study of blood T cell repertoires in COVID-19. Data came from immunoSEQ multiplex PCR; TCRdb stores just in-frame clones and leaves some out. The sample shows more than 150,000 clones, roughly 79% of them seen only once. The sequenced sample was peripheral blood. The source is a woman over 75 with COVID-19, enrolled during active disease.

The chain employs TRBV19 and TRBJ2-7; TRBD2 agrees at 11 bases. The length of the CDR3 is 14 residues. From germline, CDR1 is LNHDA and CDR2 SQIVND (reference sequence). V trimming: 0 bases; J trimming: 6 bases; junction bases outside the gene matches: 1. The CDR3 region has the DNA TGTGCCAGTAGTATAGAACTAGCGGGAGTCGAGCAGTACTTC. Translating it yields CASSIELAGVEQYF. Full variable domain (outside the CDR3, taken from reference TRBV19 and TRBJ2-7): DGGITQSPKYLFRKEGQNVTLSCEQNLNHDAMYWYRQDPGQGLRLIYYSQIVNDFQKGDIAEGYSVSREKKESFPLTVTSAQKNPTAFYLCASSIELAGVEQYFGPGTRLTVT.

This clone was counted between two and nine times. J is TRBJ2-1 and V is TRBV13; D remains unclear. Germline values: CDR1 PRHDT, CDR2 FYEKMQ (reference sequence). This CDR3 spans 16 amino acids. V was trimmed by 5 bases and J by 6 bases, leaving 20 bases between them. The CDR3: CASSPLVGSPSNEQFF. The CDR3 DNA sequence: TGTGCCAGCAGCCCCTTGGTGGGTAGCCCATCCAATGAGCAGTTCTTC.

The CDR3: CASSQDREILSGPSTDTQYF. The DNA of the CDR3 is TGCGCCAGCAGCCAAGACCGTGAGATCCTTAGCGGACCTAGCACAGATACGCAGTATTTT. This chain links TRBV4-1 with TRBJ2-3; tentatively, D is TRBD2 (6 bases). The germline V gene encodes CDR1 MGHRA and CDR2 YSYEKL. The CDR3 has 20 amino acids. Trimming took 0 bases from V and 0 from J, leaving 22 bases between them.

Here the CDR3 reads CASSSTGDYEQYF. The CDR3 DNA reads TGCGCCAGCAGCTCCACAGGAGACTACGAGCAGTACTTC. The chain joins TRBV5-1 to TRBJ2-7, with a tentative D call TRBD1 (5 bases). CDR1 is SGHRS, CDR2 YFSETQ, per germline. V gave up 3 bases and J gave up 3 bases, with 10 bases separating them. CDR3 length equals 13 residues.

J is TRBJ1-2 and V is TRBV20-1; D unresolved. CDR1 and CDR2 (germline): DFQATT, SNEGSKA (reference sequence). Trimming left V 6 bases short and J 3 bases short, with 8 bases between. The CDR3 loop spans 11 amino acids. The CDR3 bases are TGCAGTGCGGAGCGGGACTATGGCTACACCTTC. The encoded protein is CSAERDYGYTF.

This clone has only a few counts. This sequence joins TRBV4-2 and TRBJ2-1, with TRBD2 as a possible D gene (5 bases). The CDR3 has 12 residues. Germline V gene data show CDR1 as LGHNA and CDR2 as YNFKEQ. The V end lost 2 bases, the J end lost 11 bases, and 10 bases lay between the germline ends. CDR3 sequence: CASSQPGEKQFF. Written as DNA, the CDR3 is TGTGCCAGCAGCCAACCCGGGGAAAAGCAGTTCTTC.

The sample holds a few counts of this clone. The chain is built from TRBV19 and TRBJ1-5; the match to TRBD1 covers 10 bases. The CDR3 loop spans 19 amino acids. From germline, CDR1 is LNHDA and CDR2 SQIVND (reference sequence). Trimming cost V 4 bases and J 1 base; bases outside gene matches: 13. For the CDR3, the DNA is TGTGCCAGTAGTACCCCACTCCGGGACAGGGGTTTGAGCAATCAGCCCCAGCATTTT. It is translated as CASSTPLRDRGLSNQPQHF.

The V call is TRBV5-1, the J call TRBJ1-1; D possibly corresponds to TRBD1 (6 bases). The CDR3 is 15 amino acids. Per the germline V gene, CDR1 is SGHRS and CDR2 is YFSETQ. V lost 1 base, J lost 3 bases, and 13 bases lay in between. The CDR3 bases are TGCGCCAGCAGCTTGTCTCAAGGGGGGGACACTGAAGCTTTCTTT. Protein sequence: CASSLSQGGDTEAFF.